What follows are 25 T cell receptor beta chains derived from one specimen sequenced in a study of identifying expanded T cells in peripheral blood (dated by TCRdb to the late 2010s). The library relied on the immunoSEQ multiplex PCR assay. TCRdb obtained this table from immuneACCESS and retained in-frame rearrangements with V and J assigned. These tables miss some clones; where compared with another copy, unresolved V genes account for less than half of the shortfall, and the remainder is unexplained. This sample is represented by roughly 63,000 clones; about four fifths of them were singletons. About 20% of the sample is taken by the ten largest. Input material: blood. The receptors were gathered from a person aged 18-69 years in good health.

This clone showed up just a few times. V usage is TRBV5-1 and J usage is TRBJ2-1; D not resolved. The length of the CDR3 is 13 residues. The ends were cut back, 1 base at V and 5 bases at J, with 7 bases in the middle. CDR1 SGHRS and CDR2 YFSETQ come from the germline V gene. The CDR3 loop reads CASSLNSNNEQFF. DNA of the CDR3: TGCGCCAGCAGCTTGAACAGCAACAATGAGCAGTTCTTC.

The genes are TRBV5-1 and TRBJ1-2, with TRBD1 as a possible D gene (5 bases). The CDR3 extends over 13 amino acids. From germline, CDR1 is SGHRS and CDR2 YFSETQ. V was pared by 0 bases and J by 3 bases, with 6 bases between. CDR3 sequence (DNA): TGCGCCAGCAGCTTGGAAGGGGACTATGGCTACACCTTC. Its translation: CASSLEGDYGYTF.

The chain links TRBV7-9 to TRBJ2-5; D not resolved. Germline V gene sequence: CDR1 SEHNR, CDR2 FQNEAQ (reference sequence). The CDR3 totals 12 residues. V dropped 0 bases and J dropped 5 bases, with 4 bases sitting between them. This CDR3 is CASSLARETQYF. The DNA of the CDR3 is TGTGCCAGCAGCTTAGCGCGGGAGACCCAGTACTTC.

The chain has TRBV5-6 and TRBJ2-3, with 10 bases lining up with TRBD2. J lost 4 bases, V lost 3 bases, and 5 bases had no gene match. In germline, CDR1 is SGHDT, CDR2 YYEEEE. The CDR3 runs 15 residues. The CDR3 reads CASSSASGSPDTQYF. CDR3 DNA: TGTGCCAGCAGCTCCGCTAGCGGGAGTCCAGATACGCAGTATTTT.

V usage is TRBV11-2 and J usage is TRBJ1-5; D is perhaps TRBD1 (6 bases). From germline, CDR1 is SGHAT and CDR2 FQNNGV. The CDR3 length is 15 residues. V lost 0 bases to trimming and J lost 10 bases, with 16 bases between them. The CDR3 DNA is TGTGCCAGCAGCTTAGACCGGACAGCCCTCGGTCCCCAGCATTTT. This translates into CASSLDRTALGPQHF.

DNA of the CDR3: TGTGCTAGCCGGGACAGGCCGAACACTGAAGCTTTCTTT. Translated: CASRDRPNTEAFF. The V and J genes are TRBV12-5 and TRBJ1-1; 8 bases map to TRBD1. Losses at the gene ends were 9 bases for V and 1 base for J; bases not matched to a gene: 4. CDR1 and CDR2 from the germline V gene are LGHNT and FRNRAP. The CDR3 is 13 residues long.

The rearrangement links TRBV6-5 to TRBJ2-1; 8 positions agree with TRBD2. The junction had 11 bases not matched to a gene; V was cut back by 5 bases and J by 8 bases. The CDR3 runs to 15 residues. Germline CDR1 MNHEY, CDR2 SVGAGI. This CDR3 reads CASSQPGTRLHEQFF. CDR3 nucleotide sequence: TGTGCCAGCAGTCAGCCCGGGACTAGACTCCATGAGCAGTTCTTC.

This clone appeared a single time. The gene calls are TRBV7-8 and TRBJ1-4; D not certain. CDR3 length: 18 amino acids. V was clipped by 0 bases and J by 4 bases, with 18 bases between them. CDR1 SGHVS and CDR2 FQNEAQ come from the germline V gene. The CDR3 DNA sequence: TGTGCCAGCAGCTTAGCGTTTAAGAGAGGCGCCGGTAATGAAAAACTGTTTTTT. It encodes CASSLAFKRGAGNEKLFF.

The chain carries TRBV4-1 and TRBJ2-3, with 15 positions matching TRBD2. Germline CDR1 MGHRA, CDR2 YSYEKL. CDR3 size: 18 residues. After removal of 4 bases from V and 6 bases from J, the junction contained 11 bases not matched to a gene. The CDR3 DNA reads TGCGCCAGCAGCCCGTCAGGACTAGCGGGAGGGGGAAGGGATACGCAGTATTTT. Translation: CASSPSGLAGGGRDTQYF.

The CDR3 reads CARAFGPVNSYEQYV. The CDR3 nucleotides read TGTGCCAGGGCCTTTGGGCCAGTCAATTCCTACGAGCAGTACGTC. This rearrangement joins TRBV19 to TRBJ2-7; D is uncertain. V lost 9 bases and J lost 1, with 19 bases in between. Per the germline V gene, CDR1 is LNHDA and CDR2 is SQIVND (reference sequence). This CDR3 contains 15 residues.

The CDR3 region is CASRSETGVYGYTF. CDR3 nucleotide sequence: TGCGCCAGCAGATCCGAGACAGGGGTCTATGGCTACACCTTC. The chain links TRBV5-1 to TRBJ1-2, with 8 nucleotides matching TRBD1. There are 14 residues in the CDR3. The J segment lost 4 bases and the V segment lost 5 bases, leaving 7 bases of the junction unmatched. Germline V lookup: CDR1 SGHRS, CDR2 YFSETQ.

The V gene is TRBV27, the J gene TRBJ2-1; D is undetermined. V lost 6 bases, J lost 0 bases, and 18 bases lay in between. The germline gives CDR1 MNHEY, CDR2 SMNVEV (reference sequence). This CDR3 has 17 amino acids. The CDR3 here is CASRTRFGSSSYNEQFF. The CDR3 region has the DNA TGTGCCAGCAGAACCAGGTTCGGGTCGAGCTCCTACAATGAGCAGTTCTTC.

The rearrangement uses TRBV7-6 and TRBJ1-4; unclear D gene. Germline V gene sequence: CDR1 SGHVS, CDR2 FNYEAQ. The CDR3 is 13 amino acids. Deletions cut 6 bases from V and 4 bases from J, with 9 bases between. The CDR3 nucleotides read TGTGCCAGCAGAGGGAGGTTTAATGAAAAACTGTTTTTT. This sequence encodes CASRGRFNEKLFF. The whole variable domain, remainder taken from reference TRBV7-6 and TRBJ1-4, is GAGVSQSPRYKVTKRGQDVALRCDPISGHVSLYWYRQALGQGPEFLTYFNYEAQQDKSGLPNDRFSAERPEGSISTLTIQRTEQRDSAMYRCASRGRFNEKLFFGSGTQLSVL.

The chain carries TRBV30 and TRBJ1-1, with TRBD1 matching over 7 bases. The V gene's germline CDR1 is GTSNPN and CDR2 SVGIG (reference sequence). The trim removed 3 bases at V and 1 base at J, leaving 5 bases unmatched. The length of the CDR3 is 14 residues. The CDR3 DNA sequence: TGTGCCTGGAGATTACAGGGGCAGAACACTGAAGCTTTCTTT. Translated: CAWRLQGQNTEAFF.

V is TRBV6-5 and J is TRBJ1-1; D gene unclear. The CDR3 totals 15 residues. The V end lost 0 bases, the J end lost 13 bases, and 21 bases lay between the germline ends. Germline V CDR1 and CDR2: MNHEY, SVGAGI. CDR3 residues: CASSYSPGARTQRFF. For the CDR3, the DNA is TGTGCCAGCAGTTACTCGCCGGGTGCCCGGACCCAACGTTTCTTT.

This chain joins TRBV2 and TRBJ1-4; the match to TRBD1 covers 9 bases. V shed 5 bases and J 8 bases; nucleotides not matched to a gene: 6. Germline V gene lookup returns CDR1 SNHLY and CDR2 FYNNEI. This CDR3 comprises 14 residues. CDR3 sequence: CASSRYRGQEKLFF. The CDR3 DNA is TGTGCCAGCAGTCGGTACAGGGGGCAGGAAAAACTGTTTTTT.

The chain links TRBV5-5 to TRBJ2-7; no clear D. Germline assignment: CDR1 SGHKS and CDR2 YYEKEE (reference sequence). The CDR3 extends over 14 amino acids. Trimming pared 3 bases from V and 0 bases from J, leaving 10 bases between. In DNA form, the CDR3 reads TGTGCCAGCAGCTCAAGACCCCTCTCCTACGAGCAGTACTTC. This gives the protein CASSSRPLSYEQYF.

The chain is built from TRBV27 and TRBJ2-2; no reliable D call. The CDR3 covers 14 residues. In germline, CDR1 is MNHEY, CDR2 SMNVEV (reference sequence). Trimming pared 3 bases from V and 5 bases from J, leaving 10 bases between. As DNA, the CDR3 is TGTGCCAGCAGTTTTTCCATTATTACCGGGGAGCTGTTTTTT. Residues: CASSFSIITGELFF.

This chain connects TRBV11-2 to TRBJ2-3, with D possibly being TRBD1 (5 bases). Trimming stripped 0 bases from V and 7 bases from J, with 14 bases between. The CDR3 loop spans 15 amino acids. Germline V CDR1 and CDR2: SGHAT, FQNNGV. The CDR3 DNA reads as TGTGCCAGCAGCTTAGAGCGTCAGGGTAGGAATACGCAGTATTTT. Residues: CASSLERQGRNTQYF.

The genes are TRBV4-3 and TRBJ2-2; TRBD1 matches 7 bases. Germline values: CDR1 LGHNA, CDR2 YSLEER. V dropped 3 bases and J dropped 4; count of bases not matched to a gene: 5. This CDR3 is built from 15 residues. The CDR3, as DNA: TGCGCCAGCAGCCAGTCGACAGGGATCACCGGGGAGCTGTTTTTT. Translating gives CASSQSTGITGELFF.

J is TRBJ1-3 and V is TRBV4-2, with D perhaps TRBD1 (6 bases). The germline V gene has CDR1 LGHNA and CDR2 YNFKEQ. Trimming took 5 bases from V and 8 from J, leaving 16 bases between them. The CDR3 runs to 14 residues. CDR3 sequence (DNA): TGTGCCAGCAGCTTGGATAGGGGGGAGTACACCATATATTTT. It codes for CASSLDRGEYTIYF.

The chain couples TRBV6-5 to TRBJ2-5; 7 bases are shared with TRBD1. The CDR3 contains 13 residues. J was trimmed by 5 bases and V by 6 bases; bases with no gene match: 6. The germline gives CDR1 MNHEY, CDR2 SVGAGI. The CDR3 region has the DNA TGTGCCAGCAGAACAGGGGTACCGGAGACCCAGTACTTC. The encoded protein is CASRTGVPETQYF.

The CDR3 DNA reads as TGCGCCAGCAGCCAACGGAGGGCGGGCTACAATGAGCAGTTCTTC. Protein sequence: CASSQRRAGYNEQFF. V usage is TRBV4-1 and J usage is TRBJ2-1; possibly TRBD2 for D (6 bases). Germline values: CDR1 MGHRA, CDR2 YSYEKL. Trimming stripped 2 bases from V and 3 bases from J, with 11 bases between. The CDR3 consists of 15 residues.

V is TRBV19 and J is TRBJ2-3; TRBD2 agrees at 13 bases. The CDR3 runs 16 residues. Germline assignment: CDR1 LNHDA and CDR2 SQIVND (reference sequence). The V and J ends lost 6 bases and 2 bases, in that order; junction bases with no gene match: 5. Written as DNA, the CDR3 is TGTGCCAGTAGCAGGACTAGCGGGGGAACCACAGATACGCAGTATTTT. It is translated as CASSRTSGGTTDTQYF.

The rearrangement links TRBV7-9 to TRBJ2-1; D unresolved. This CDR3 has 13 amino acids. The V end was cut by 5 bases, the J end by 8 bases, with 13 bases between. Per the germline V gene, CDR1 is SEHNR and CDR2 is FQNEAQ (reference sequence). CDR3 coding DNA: TGTGCCAGCAGCAATGACAATAAGGATGAGCAGTTCTTC. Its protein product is CASSNDNKDEQFF.